This TCR beta chain is drawn from a study of CD8 T cells in Susac syndrome. The sequenced target, TCR beta, came from blood CD8+ and CD4+ T cells. Bulk CD8+ and CD4+ cells came from magnetic negative isolation; CD8+ TEMRA by FACS. V was clipped by 6 bases and J by 4 bases, with 15 bases between them. CDR3 length: 14 residues. Germline CDR1 and CDR2: MDHEN and SYDVKM. Random hexamers were used to reverse transcribe the RNA input (roughly 0.5 to 1 ug). A multiplex approach, immunoSEQ multiplex PCR, amplified TCR beta CDR3 across 54 Vbeta and 13 Jbeta. Using its own MiXCR run on the immunoSEQ multiplex PCR reads, TCRdb lists one record per CDR3 protein. The data show more than 85,000 distinct CDR3 sequences, about 96% seen once.

The chain combines TRBV28 with TRBJ1-2; no definite D call. Sequences were obtained from CD4+ T cells from PBMCs. The receptor's source is a human donor in good health. The CDR3 bases are TGTGCCAGCAGAGGACCGCGGGGAGGCTATGGCTACACCTTC. As protein: CASRGPRGGYGYTF.